This TCR beta chain stems from a study of blood T cell repertoires in COVID-19. Study at large: The United States, Italy and Spain were the sources of the acute and convalescent COVID-19 samples. T cells, B-cell-depleted T cells, or PBMCs provided the cDNA or gDNA that served as material.

Donors in Cohort 3 who had recovered were those with two negative PCRs, healthcare professional clearance, or resolution of their symptoms. CDR1 and CDR2 from the germline V gene are LGHDT and YNNKEL (reference sequence). CDR3 length: 17 amino acids. Trimming cost V 1 base and J 4 bases, with 17 bases left between them. In the original workflow: The authors estimated nucleated cell counts from reference gene primer amplification. Profiled with immunoSEQ multiplex PCR; TCRdb holds only in-frame clones, not every one. Clonal size and the V and J genes are those of that table, whereas D and trimming came from the DNA. The sample consists of about half a million clones, approximately 90% of them appearing once.

The TCR originated in a woman aged 55 to 70 who had recovered from COVID-19. This chain connects TRBV3-1 (or the pseudogene TRBV3-2) to TRBJ2-1, with D possibly matching TRBD2 (7 bases). The source material was PBMCs or T cells enriched from blood (not recorded which). CDR3 bases: TGTGCCAGCAGCCAAGTCGGGGGGCGGGGTAGGTACAATGAGCAGTTCTTC. The encoded protein is CASSQVGGRGRYNEQFF.